This TCR beta chain was sequenced for a study of early T cells in non-severe SARS-CoV-2 infection (dated by TCRdb to about 2021). Turning to the overall study: Because TCR sequencing relied on bulk RNA taken from unsorted whole blood, pairing of alpha and beta chains was not possible. What the authors observed across the whole study: VDJdb matching was skewed toward anti-spike CD8 responses, so virus-specific expansions were likely underestimated and private and CD4 specificities were missed.

This clonotype was seen repeatedly, ten times or more. Its antigen remains undetermined. No base qualities exist here, and no much larger clone lies one base off it. A case-control design nested within a healthcare worker cohort in London, UK, was used, with weekly nasopharyngeal swab PCR tests and blood sampling performed. Between 23 and 31 March 2020, the week of the UK lockdown, healthcare workers were enrolled and then followed up weekly for as long as 16 weeks. The protocol used for the library was 5' RACE. The sequencer listed for this sample is NextSeq 500. In the TCR library protocol, unique molecular identifiers were attached to individual cDNA molecules to correct for PCR bias and sequencing error. Both TCR alpha and beta chains were sequenced, and tight co-correlation was observed between alpha and beta sequence abundances in each sample. In the authors' own workflow: Decombinator V4 was used to perform V gene, J gene and CDR3 annotation of TCR sequences. TCRs were defined as expanded if a significant change between any two time points was detected under a Poisson model with p below 0.0001. TCR abundances were normalised to the total number of TCRs sequenced per sample and were expressed as counts per million. TRAV1-2 paired with TRAJ12, TRAJ20 or TRAJ33 defined MAIT TCRs, while TRAV10 paired with TRAJ18 defined iNKT TCRs. A search of VDJdb, accessed on 1 November 2021, was run for TCRs annotated to CMV, EBV and SARS-CoV-2, with TCRs annotated for multiple antigens excluded. TCRdb trimmed the raw reads at Q25, called clones with MiXCR and kept productive beta chains. Each entry merges the rows of one CDR3 protein and shows their most common DNA and genes. TCRdb assigned the V and J calls; the authors' analysis was not used. In all, the sample holds around 40,000 distinct CDR3 sequences, and approximately 5.9% of those were seen once. In total, the top ten clones hold 4.8% of the sample.

The germline V gene supplies CDR1 SGHDT and CDR2 YYEEEE. From V the trimming removes 4 bases and from J it removes 5 bases, while the gene matches leave 5 bases of the junction unaccounted for. The CDR3 contains 16 residues, cysteine and phenylalanine counted. Only CDR3 DNA remains: 48 bases, in frame from the first base. Sequenced material: whole blood. The chain was built from TRBV5-6 and TRBJ2-5, and TRBD2 aligns with 16 junction nucleotides. This sequence was found in an adult who was a healthcare worker with PCR-confirmed SARS-CoV-2 infection or an uninfected control (not recorded which). CDR3 sequence: CASSLGTSGRGETQYF. The nucleotides are TGTGCCAGCAGCCTAGGGACTAGCGGGAGGGGTGAGACCCAGTACTTC.